A selection of T cell receptor beta chains follows, all from one sample in a study of OX40 agonist ivuxolimab in advanced cancers. Data came from immunoSEQ multiplex PCR; TCRdb stores just in-frame clones and leaves some out. The table has under 65,000 clones, nearly 90% seen once. The sequences come from CD4+ or CD8+ T cells sorted from blood, collected in a trial of the OX40 agonist ivuxolimab. Source of these receptors: an adult with an advanced solid tumor such as melanoma, head and neck, liver or kidney cancer. The CDR3 runs from the conserved cysteine through the conserved F or W. The D gene is left open where the match is weak. Clone size is not always given. Where it is, it says once, few, many or a class for expanded clones.

d_gene	j_gene	v_gene	abundance	CDR3nt	CDR3aa
-	TRBJ1-2	TRBV27	-	TGTGCCAGCAGTCCTCGGGGGGGGGCGAGGGGCTACACCTTC	CASSPRGGARGYTF
TRBD1	TRBJ2-7	TRBV5-1	-	TGCGCCAGCAGCTTGGCCGGGACAGGGGGGACCTACGAGCAGTACTTC	CASSLAGTGGTYEQYF
-	TRBJ1-1	TRBV2	-	TGTGCCAGCAGCCGAGGATACATGAACACTGAAGCTTTCTTT	CASSRGYMNTEAFF
TRBD2	TRBJ2-1	TRBV10-2	-	TGCGCCAGCTCCACTAGCGGCTCCTACAATGAGCAGTTCTTC	CASSTSGSYNEQFF
TRBD2	TRBJ2-1	TRBV4-3	-	TGCGCCAGCAGCCAAGATCTAGCGGGAAATGAGCAGTTCTTC	CASSQDLAGNEQFF
TRBD1	TRBJ2-1	TRBV19	-	TGTGCCAGTATGATGGCAGGGGGCTCCTACAATGAGCAGTTCTTC	CASMMAGGSYNEQFF
-	TRBJ2-7	TRBV4-2	-	TGTGCCAGCAGCCAAATAGCCAACTACGAGCAGTACTTC	CASSQIANYEQYF
-	TRBJ2-2	TRBV19	-	TGTGCCAGTAGTTGGGCAGGGATGGCCGGGGAGCTGTTTTTT	CASSWAGMAGELFF
-	TRBJ2-5	TRBV28	-	TGTGCCAGCAGTCTAGGGGAGACCCAGTACTTC	CASSLGETQYF
TRBD2	TRBJ2-7	TRBV19	-	TGTGCCAGTAGTCCTAGCGGGAGAGGGTCCTACGAGCAGTACTTC	CASSPSGRGSYEQYF
-	TRBJ1-1	TRBV7-9	few	TGTGCCAGCAGCTCCGATGGCACTGAAGCTTTCTTT	CASSSDGTEAFF
TRBD1	TRBJ1-2	TRBV5-6	-	TGTGCCAGCAGCTTGGGACAGGGGACCGGTGGCTACACCTTC	CASSLGQGTGGYTF
TRBD2	TRBJ2-1	TRBV7-9	-	TGTGCCAGCAGCTTAGGAGGACTAGCATACAATGAGCAGTTCTTC	CASSLGGLAYNEQFF
TRBD1	TRBJ1-2	TRBV11-1	-	TGTGCCAGCAGCTTTTTCAGGACAGGAGAAGGCTACACCTTC	CASSFFRTGEGYTF
-	TRBJ2-1	TRBV2	-	TGTGCCAGCAGGGGTCCTAGCCGGCAGTGGTTCTTC	CASRGPSRQWFF
TRBD1	TRBJ1-6	TRBV27	-	TGTGCCAGCAGTCCTGGGACAGGGCGGTCACCCCTCCACTTT	CASSPGTGRSPLHF
-	TRBJ1-5	TRBV21-1	-	TGTGCCAGCAGGGGTCCGGGGTATCCCCAGCATTTT	CASRGPGYPQHF
-	TRBJ1-3	TRBV10-2	few	TGCGCCAGTGCGTCGGGTAACCGCGGAGGAAACACCATATATTTT	CASASGNRGGNTIYF
-	TRBJ2-5	TRBV7-9	-	TGTGCCGTGTCACGGGAAGGAGAGACCCAGTACTTC	CAVSREGETQYF
-	TRBJ2-3	TRBV7-9	-	TGTGCCAGCAGCACTAGTGGCGGAGCCAGCACAGATACGCAGTATTTT	CASSTSGGASTDTQYF
TRBD1	TRBJ1-2	TRBV5-3	-	TGTGCCAGAAGCTACCGACAGGGGAGTAACTATGGCTACACCTTC	CARSYRQGSNYGYTF
-	TRBJ2-1	TRBV9	-	TGTGCCAGCAGCCATCCCCCCGGCAATGAGCAGTTCTTC	CASSHPPGNEQFF
-	TRBJ1-1	TRBV29-1	-	TGCAGCGTGACGCGGGGTCTGAACACTGAAGCTTTCTTT	CSVTRGLNTEAFF
-	TRBJ2-7	TRBV30	-	TGTGCCTGGAGAGCGGCAGGGTTGGGCTACGAGCAGTACTTC	CAWRAAGLGYEQYF
-	TRBJ2-1	TRBV19	-	TGTGCCAGTAGTATAACTACTAACAATGAGCAGTTCTTC	CASSITTNNEQFF
TRBD2	TRBJ2-2	TRBV6-1	-	TGTGCCAGCAGTGAACCTAGCGGGAGTTGGACCACCGGGGAGCTGTTTTTT	CASSEPSGSWTTGELFF
TRBD1	TRBJ1-2	TRBV7-8	once	TGTGCCAGCAGCTCCCAGGACAGGGTCGACTATGGCTACACCTTC	CASSSQDRVDYGYTF
-	TRBJ1-1	TRBV30	-	TGTGCCTGGGGGGAGGGCACTGAAGCTTTCTTT	CAWGEGTEAFF
-	TRBJ1-4	TRBV6-5	-	TGTGCCAGCAGTTACGGAGGGTTTAATGAAAAACTGTTTTTT	CASSYGGFNEKLFF
TRBD1	TRBJ2-7	TRBV11-2	-	TGTGCCAGCAGCGACAGGGGGCCTTCCTACGAGCAGTACTTC	CASSDRGPSYEQYF
TRBD1	TRBJ1-3	TRBV4-1	once	TGCGCCAGCAGCGAACAGGGGTCTGGAAACACCATATATTTT	CASSEQGSGNTIYF
-	TRBJ1-1	TRBV18	-	TGTGCCAGCTCACCACCAAGGGCCCCTGAAGCTTTCTTT	CASSPPRAPEAFF
-	TRBJ2-1	TRBV9	-	TGTGCCAGCAGCGTAGGGGACAGCGGGATTGAGCAGTTCTTC	CASSVGDSGIEQFF
-	TRBJ1-5	TRBV7-9	-	TGTGCCAGCAGCTTAGATTCCCGTCAGCCCCAGCATTTT	CASSLDSRQPQHF
TRBD2	TRBJ2-2	TRBV5-1	few	TGCGCCAGCAGCTTTGCTAGCGGGACCCCGAACACCGGGGAGCTGTTTTTT	CASSFASGTPNTGELFF
-	TRBJ1-1	TRBV6-4	-	TGTGCCAGCAGGCCTTTTGCGTGGGACAAGAACACTGAAGCTTTCTTT	CASRPFAWDKNTEAFF
-	TRBJ2-4	TRBV28	-	TGTGCCAGCAGTTCCCGGGACATTTTAGCCAAAAACATTCAGTACTTC	CASSSRDILAKNIQYF
-	TRBJ1-6	TRBV27	-	TGTGCCAGCAGTCCCCTCAAGGCCGTCTATAATTCACCCCTCCACTTT	CASSPLKAVYNSPLHF
-	TRBJ2-3	TRBV7-3	-	TGTGCCAGCAGCGTACATAGCACAGATACGCAGTATTTT	CASSVHSTDTQYF
TRBD1	TRBJ2-5	TRBV18	-	TGTGCCAGCTCACAAACCGGGACAGGGGTTCAGACCCAGTACTTC	CASSQTGTGVQTQYF
-	TRBJ1-5	TRBV19	-	TGTGCCAGTAGTATCAGGCAGGCGAGCAATCAGCCCCAGCATTTT	CASSIRQASNQPQHF
-	TRBJ2-3	TRBV30	-	TGTGCCTGGAGCCCCACCGGGGAGGACACAGATACGCAGTATTTT	CAWSPTGEDTDTQYF
TRBD1	TRBJ1-2	TRBV16	-	TGTGCCAGCAGCCAATCAGACAGGGCGATTGTCTATGGCTACACCTTC	CASSQSDRAIVYGYTF
TRBD1	TRBJ1-4	TRBV7-9	few	TGTGCCAGCAGCTCCCGGACAGGGAATGAAAAACTGTTTTTT	CASSSRTGNEKLFF
-	TRBJ1-2	TRBV5-1	-	TGCGCCAGCAGCTGGGACAAATCCTATGGCTACACCTTC	CASSWDKSYGYTF
-	TRBJ2-5	TRBV6-5	-	TGTGCCAGCAGTTACCGGGGGGCAGAGACCCAGTACTTC	CASSYRGAETQYF
-	TRBJ2-5	TRBV19	-	TGTGCCAGTAGTATCAAAGCAGGGAGTCCGGAGACCCAGTACTTC	CASSIKAGSPETQYF
-	TRBJ2-1	TRBV28	-	TGTGCCAGCAGACTAGACAGGTCGTCCTACAATGAGCAGTTCTTC	CASRLDRSSYNEQFF
TRBD1	TRBJ2-3	TRBV25-1	-	TGTGCCAGTGGGACAGGAAGAACAGATACGCAGTATTTT	CASGTGRTDTQYF
-	TRBJ2-6	TRBV25-1	-	TGTGCCAGCAGTCCACAGACAGGCCGCTCTGGGGCCAACGTCCTGACTTTC	CASSPQTGRSGANVLTF
TRBD1	TRBJ1-2	TRBV19	-	TGTGCCACCTCGACAGGGAACGGCTACACCTTC	CATSTGNGYTF
-	TRBJ2-1	TRBV5-5	-	TGTGCCAGCAGCTTCTTACCTAGCTCCTACAATGAGCAGTTCTTC	CASSFLPSSYNEQFF